The rows below give T cell receptor beta chains drawn from one sample of a study of shared clonotypes between healthy human individuals. Measured with immunoSEQ multiplex PCR; TCRdb has only the in-frame clones, and not every one. Found here are around 2,000,000 clones, about 95% of them singletons; the top ten hold roughly 1.2%. The sample was naive CD8+ T cells sorted from blood. These receptors all stem from a man aged 18 to 30 in good health. Each CDR3 is given with its conserved first and last residue. The order of the fields is V gene, J gene, D gene, clone size, CDR3 DNA, CDR3 protein. The D gene is left open where the match is weak. Only some rows state a clone size, as once, few, many or a class for expanded clones.

TRBV13,TRBJ2-7,NA,NA,TGTGCCAGCAGCTTAGGCCGGGGCGGGGCCTACGAGCAGTACTTC,CASSLGRGGAYEQYF
TRBV2,TRBJ1-4,NA,NA,TGTGCCAGCAGTGAGCCGTTGGGGGTGCCTAATGAAAAACTGTTTTTT,CASSEPLGVPNEKLFF
TRBV27,TRBJ2-7,TRBD2,NA,TGTGCCAGCAGTGCAAGTGCGGGAGCCCTCTTCTACGAGCAGTACTTC,CASSASAGALFYEQYF
TRBV19,TRBJ2-7,NA,NA,TGTGCCAGTCGGGAGGACAGCTCCTACGAGCAGTACTTC,CASREDSSYEQYF
TRBV29-1,TRBJ1-1,TRBD1,NA,TGCAGCGTTGACAGGGGGGAAGGCACTGAAGCTTTCTTT,CSVDRGEGTEAFF
TRBV27,TRBJ2-5,NA,NA,TGTGCCAGCAGTTCGGGTGAGACCCAGTACTTC,CASSSGETQYF
TRBV6-5,TRBJ1-4,TRBD1,NA,TGTGCCAGCAGCCCGACAGGGGAGGAAAAACTGTTTTTT,CASSPTGEEKLFF
TRBV10-2,TRBJ2-3,TRBD1,NA,TGCGCCAGCAGTGAGACCGGGACAGGCCCAGATACGCAGTATTTT,CASSETGTGPDTQYF
TRBV4-3,TRBJ2-7,NA,NA,TGCGCCAGCAGCCAAGACGAGGGGGAGGGGAACGAGCAGTACTTC,CASSQDEGEGNEQYF
TRBV6-6,TRBJ1-1,NA,NA,TGTGCCAGCACCCGGACAGTGGATATGAACACTGAAGCTTTCTTT,CASTRTVDMNTEAFF
TRBV27,TRBJ1-5,NA,NA,TGTGCCAGCAGGTTTGCAGGGCCCGCTAGCAATCAGCCCCAGCATTTT,CASRFAGPASNQPQHF
TRBV28,TRBJ2-1,NA,NA,TGTGCCAGCAGTTTAAGGTACGCTTCGTACAATGAGCAGTTCTTC,CASSLRYASYNEQFF
TRBV7-9,TRBJ2-7,TRBD1,NA,TGTGCCAGCAGCTTCTCCGGGACAGGTAACGAGCAGTACTTC,CASSFSGTGNEQYF
TRBV5-6,TRBJ2-4,TRBD2,once,TGTGCCAGCAGCCCGGTCCGGGGGGGCTCGGACATTCAGTACTTC,CASSPVRGGSDIQYF
TRBV18,TRBJ2-3,TRBD2,NA,TGTGCCAGCTCACCAGAAGCGGGAGTATTTGTTTTTACAGATACGCAGTATTTT,CASSPEAGVFVFTDTQYF
TRBV19,TRBJ1-4,NA,NA,TGTGCCAGTAGACTAACCCCCAGCGCGCCGAAACTGTTTTTT,CASRLTPSAPKLFF
TRBV2,TRBJ2-1,TRBD2,NA,TGTGCCAGCAGTGGAGAAGGTAGCGGGTCGAGCTCCTACAATGAGCAGTTCTTC,CASSGEGSGSSSYNEQFF
TRBV5-4,TRBJ1-3,NA,NA,TGTGCCAGCAGCGATAGGACTGGAAACACCATATATTTT,CASSDRTGNTIYF
TRBV6-5,TRBJ2-7,NA,once,TGTGCCAGCAGTTACTCGAGCGTTAGCAACCTTTACGAGCAGTACTTC,CASSYSSVSNLYEQYF
TRBV5-1,TRBJ2-2,NA,NA,TGCGCCAGCATGAGACAAATGAACACCGGGGAGCTGTTTTTT,CASMRQMNTGELFF
TRBV9,TRBJ1-1,TRBD1,NA,TGTGCCAGCAGCGTAGAGGGGACAGGGGGCACTGAAGCTTTCTTT,CASSVEGTGGTEAFF
TRBV6-5,TRBJ1-2,NA,NA,TGTGCCAGCAGCACCGGGGTAGGCTATGGCTACACCTTC,CASSTGVGYGYTF
TRBV7-8,TRBJ1-1,NA,NA,TGTGCCAGCAGCTCTTTCCTGGGCGGAGGGAACACTGAAGCTTTCTTT,CASSSFLGGGNTEAFF
TRBV7-2,TRBJ1-5,NA,NA,TGTGCCAGCAGCCAGTGGGGGGATTCCAATCAGCCCCAGCATTTT,CASSQWGDSNQPQHF
TRBV7-9,TRBJ2-3,NA,NA,TGTGCCAGCAGCTTAGTAGGGGGCACAGATACGCAGTATTTT,CASSLVGGTDTQYF
TRBV2,TRBJ2-7,NA,NA,TGTGCCAGCAGCTCCGATTACGAGCAGTACTTC,CASSSDYEQYF
TRBV5-4,TRBJ1-6,NA,NA,TGTGCCAGCAGCGGGGGACGGTTCTCACCCCTCCACTTT,CASSGGRFSPLHF
TRBV7-6,TRBJ2-1,TRBD1,NA,TGTGCCAGCAGCTGGGGACAGGGTCATGAGCAGTTCTTC,CASSWGQGHEQFF
TRBV27,TRBJ1-4,NA,NA,TGTGCCAGCAGTTTGGGGGGGACGGGAAAACTGTTTTTT,CASSLGGTGKLFF
TRBV10-3,TRBJ2-7,TRBD2,NA,TGTGCCATGATCGGGACTAGCGGAACCTACGAGCAGTACTTC,CAMIGTSGTYEQYF
TRBV28,TRBJ1-1,NA,NA,TGTGCCAGCAGTTTAGGGCCCGGGACTGAAGCTTTCTTT,CASSLGPGTEAFF
TRBV7-3,TRBJ2-1,TRBD2,NA,TGTGCCAGCAGCTTAGTAGCGGGGGGGCCCAATGAGCAGTTCTTC,CASSLVAGGPNEQFF
TRBV4-3,TRBJ2-5,NA,NA,TGCGCCAGCAGCCACAGGGGACAAGAGACCCAGTACTTC,CASSHRGQETQYF
TRBV5-6,TRBJ1-1,NA,NA,TGTGCCAGCAGCTTTAGGGGGAGGCACACTGAAGCTTTCTTT,CASSFRGRHTEAFF
TRBV10-3,TRBJ1-2,NA,NA,TGTGCCATCAGTGAGTCGATCACGGATTATGGCTACACCTTC,CAISESITDYGYTF
TRBV15,TRBJ2-7,NA,NA,TGTGCCACCAGACGCGGGGCTTCCTACGAGCAGTACTTC,CATRRGASYEQYF
TRBV11-2,TRBJ2-1,TRBD2,NA,TGTGCCAGCAGCTTCCCATCCCCTGGGGGGGACAATGAGCAGTTCTTC,CASSFPSPGGDNEQFF
TRBV5-6,TRBJ2-5,NA,NA,TGTGCCAGCAGCTTCGGAACTGGCGGGAACCAGTACTTC,CASSFGTGGNQYF
TRBV19,TRBJ1-1,NA,NA,TGTGCCAGTAGTCTGGGGACGGTTACTGAAGCTTTCTTT,CASSLGTVTEAFF
TRBV5-5,TRBJ2-7,TRBD2,NA,TGTGCCAGCAGCTTTGGACTAGCGGGAGGTGAGGAGCAGTACTTC,CASSFGLAGGEEQYF
TRBV29-1,TRBJ1-2,NA,NA,TGCAGCGGATGGGACGGCTCTAACTATGGCTACACCTTC,CSGWDGSNYGYTF
TRBV10-3,TRBJ1-1,TRBD1,NA,TGTGCCATCTCTCGGACAGGGGGAGACGCTGAAGCTTTCTTT,CAISRTGGDAEAFF
TRBV30,TRBJ1-1,NA,NA,TGTGCCTGGAGCTGGGATCATGAAGCTTTCTTT,CAWSWDHEAFF
TRBV19,TRBJ2-3,TRBD2,NA,TGTGCCAGTAGTCCCCGGACTAGCGGGGGGGGCACAGATACGCAGTATTTT,CASSPRTSGGGTDTQYF
TRBV5-6,TRBJ2-5,NA,NA,TGTGCCAGCGGGTGGGCCATGGCAGAGACCCAGTACTTC,CASGWAMAETQYF
TRBV19,TRBJ2-7,NA,NA,TGTGCCAGTAGTACTGGGCCCGGGGTCTACGAGCAGTACTTC,CASSTGPGVYEQYF
TRBV2,TRBJ1-6,NA,NA,TGTGCCAGCAGCGAACGTCCCACACACATCTATAATTCACCCCTCCACTTT,CASSERPTHIYNSPLHF
TRBV23-1,TRBJ2-7,NA,NA,TGCGCCAGCAGTCAATCTAGGCGGTGTGTATACGAGCAGTACTTC,CASSQSRRCVYEQYF